This TCR beta chain was recovered during a study of T cell repertoires in cytomegalovirus infection. This clonotype was seen a handful of times. In TCRdb, the reads were re-called with MiXCR into one record per CDR3 protein. This table holds about 450,000 distinct CDR3 sequences, approximately 33% found once. Germline V gives CDR1 ENHRY, CDR2 SYGVKD. The CDR3 is 13 amino acids. V was cut by 4 bases and J by 0 bases, with 6 bases left in between. The source is a human donor in good health (CMV status not recorded). Some clones in this sample may be carry-over from other donors' samples. The rearrangement uses TRBV10-3 and TRBJ1-2, with D tentatively TRBD1 (6 bases). The specimen sequenced was PBMCs. CDR3 sequence reads: CAISAGANYGYTF. The CDR3 coding sequence is TGTGCCATCAGTGCAGGGGCTAACTATGGCTACACCTTC.